This TCR beta chain was found in a study of T cells after yellow fever vaccination. TCRdb redid the calling of the 5' RACE reads with MiXCR, one entry per CDR3 protein. Of 500,000 to 650,000 distinct CDR3 sequences listed, around 16% are singletons. The specimen was PBMCs, collected about 5 days after the first yellow fever vaccination. This receptor was obtained from a young man who received the YFV17D yellow fever vaccine.

The CDR3 here is CASSTDPPTVTDTQYF. CDR3 nucleotides: TGTGCCAGTAGTACCGATCCACCGACAGTCACAGATACGCAGTATTTT. This rearrangement joins TRBV19 to TRBJ2-3; maybe TRBD1 (5 bases). From germline, CDR1 is LNHDA and CDR2 SQIVND (reference sequence). V was cut by 4 bases and J by 2 bases, with 16 bases left in between. The CDR3 consists of 16 residues.